This TCR beta chain was obtained from a study of T cell changes during pregnancy in multiple sclerosis. Using immunoSEQ multiplex PCR, the repertoire was profiled, and TCRdb retains in-frame clones only, with some absent. The table includes 45,000 to 60,000 clones, around nine tenths detected once. The CDR3 is made up of 17 amino acids. Trimming removed 3 bases at V and 1 base at J, with 19 bases between. The germline V gene has CDR1 SGHRS and CDR2 YFSETQ. This specimen consisted of CD4+ T cells from peripheral blood mononuclear cells, obtained before pregnancy. The chain couples TRBV5-1 to TRBJ1-1; perhaps TRBD1 as D (5 bases). This receptor was identified in a female donor with multiple sclerosis, enrolled in a pregnancy study. DNA of the CDR3: TGCGCCAGCAGCTCCCGTGGTGGGCTGGGGGGGAACACTGAAGCTTTCTTT. Its translation: CASSSRGGLGGNTEAFF.